These T cell receptor beta chains were read from a single sample in a study of patients and donors after allogeneic stem cell transplantation. MiXCR, run by TCRdb on the RT-PCR reads, gives a single entry per CDR3 protein. The sample holds some 960,000 distinct CDR3 sequences; roughly 18% are singletons and the top ten take around 6%. The source material was blood, either unsorted or a sorted T cell fraction (not recorded which). The receptors come from a human donor who was either an allogeneic HSCT recipient or a stem cell or donor lymphocyte infusion donor (not recorded which). It is not recorded whose cells these are; they may come from a transplant donor. The CDR3 runs from the conserved cysteine through the conserved F or W. Each record gives: D gene, clone size, J gene, V gene, CDR3 DNA, CDR3 protein. A D gene is named only where the DNA matches it firmly. Where a row states a size, it is once, few, many or the class of an expanded clone; other rows omit it.

D: .; size: few; J: TRBJ1-1; V: TRBV20-1; DNA: TGCAGTGCCCAGGGCCAGAGGAACACTGAAGCTTTCTTT; CDR3: CSAQGQRNTEAFF
D: .; size: few; J: TRBJ2-7; V: TRBV20-1; DNA: TGCAGTGCTAGAGATCTTGGGGGTTCGAACGAGCAGTACTTC; CDR3: CSARDLGGSNEQYF
D: TRBD1; size: few; J: TRBJ2-7; V: TRBV30; DNA: TGTGCCTGGAGACCGGGACAGGGGCGATTCGGGCAGTACTTC; CDR3: CAWRPGQGRFGQYF
D: TRBD1; size: .; J: TRBJ2-7; V: TRBV9; DNA: TGTGCCAGCAGCGCAGAAGCCGGGACAGCCTACGAGCAGTACTTC; CDR3: CASSAEAGTAYEQYF
D: TRBD2; size: few; J: TRBJ2-1; V: TRBV7-2; DNA: TGTGCCAGCAGCTTAGAGTGGCGGGGGGCCCCTTTGTTCTTC; CDR3: CASSLEWRGAPLFF
D: .; size: few; J: TRBJ1-1; V: TRBV30; DNA: TGTGCCTGCAAGACACTCATGAACACTGAAGCTTTCTTT; CDR3: CACKTLMNTEAFF
D: .; size: .; J: TRBJ1-2; V: TRBV11-2; DNA: TGTGCCAGCACCCGGACGGGGACGGACTATGGCTACACCTTC; CDR3: CASTRTGTDYGYTF
D: .; size: .; J: TRBJ1-5; V: TRBV5-5; DNA: TGTGCCAGCAGCTTGGCAGGGCCGGGTAATCAGCCCCAGCATTTT; CDR3: CASSLAGPGNQPQHF
D: .; size: .; J: TRBJ2-2; V: TRBV4-3; DNA: TGCGCCAGCAGCCAGAGCCAGGGTCCGGGGGAGCTGTTTTTT; CDR3: CASSQSQGPGELFF
D: .; size: few; J: TRBJ1-2; V: TRBV7-3; DNA: TGTGCCAGCAGCTTTTACTCCCCCCTTACGAGGGGTGGCTACACCTTC; CDR3: CASSFYSPLTRGGYTF
D: .; size: .; J: TRBJ1-2; V: TRBV5-1; DNA: TGCGCCAGCAACCGTGGAGACAACTATGGCTACACCTTC; CDR3: CASNRGDNYGYTF
D: .; size: few; J: TRBJ2-3; V: TRBV5-1; DNA: TGCGCCAGCAGCACCAGGGACGGCACAGATACGCAGTATTTT; CDR3: CASSTRDGTDTQYF
D: .; size: .; J: TRBJ2-7; V: TRBV5-1; DNA: TGCGCCAGCAGCGCTGCGTGGGGCTCCTACGAGCAGTACTTC; CDR3: CASSAAWGSYEQYF
D: .; size: .; J: TRBJ2-2; V: TRBV5-1; DNA: TGCGCCAGCAGCTTGGTCCCGTTAGGGCGCCCGGACACCGGGGAGCTGTTTTTT; CDR3: CASSLVPLGRPDTGELFF
D: .; size: few; J: TRBJ1-6; V: TRBV27; DNA: TGTGCCAGCAGTTTAATAAGCGATTCACCCCTCCACTTT; CDR3: CASSLISDSPLHF
D: TRBD1; size: .; J: TRBJ1-5; V: TRBV2; DNA: TGTGCCAGCAGCCGCCAGGGACAGGGGAGAGAACCCCAGCATTTT; CDR3: CASSRQGQGREPQHF
D: .; size: .; J: TRBJ1-1; V: TRBV5-6; DNA: TGTGCCAGCAGCTTAGGAGCTATGGACACTGAAGCTTTCTTT; CDR3: CASSLGAMDTEAFF
D: TRBD1; size: .; J: TRBJ1-1; V: TRBV12-3/TRBV12-4; DNA: TGTGCCAGCACCTACGGACAGGGAAACACTGAAGCTTTCTTT; CDR3: CASTYGQGNTEAFF
D: .; size: few; J: TRBJ2-5; V: TRBV4-1; DNA: TGCGCCAGCAGCCAAGATAAGGGGATAGGAAGGGGGAAAGAGACCCAGTACTTC; CDR3: CASSQDKGIGRGKETQYF
D: .; size: .; J: TRBJ1-4; V: TRBV12-3/TRBV12-4; DNA: TGTGCCAGCAGTTTAGCGGGGGCAGGGCTTGAAAAACTGTTTTTT; CDR3: CASSLAGAGLEKLFF
D: TRBD1; size: few; J: TRBJ2-1; V: TRBV7-2; DNA: TGTGCCAGCAGCTTAGCGGTTACAGGGGGGAATGAGCAGTTCTTC; CDR3: CASSLAVTGGNEQFF
D: TRBD2; size: few; J: TRBJ2-1; V: TRBV25-1; DNA: TGTGCCAGCAGTGAATCGACTAGCAGATCCTACAATGAGCAGTTCTTC; CDR3: CASSESTSRSYNEQFF
D: .; size: few; J: TRBJ2-6; V: TRBV12-3/TRBV12-4; DNA: TGTGCCAGCAGTTTTATGGCATCTGGGGCCAACGTCCTGACTTTC; CDR3: CASSFMASGANVLTF
D: .; size: .; J: TRBJ2-7; V: TRBV15; DNA: TGTGCCACCAGCACCCGGTGGGGGTACGAGCAGTACTTC; CDR3: CATSTRWGYEQYF
D: .; size: .; J: TRBJ2-1; V: TRBV25-1; DNA: TGTGCCAGCAGTGACCCAAAGGGACCCTACAATGAGCAGTTCTTC; CDR3: CASSDPKGPYNEQFF
D: .; size: .; J: TRBJ2-5; V: TRBV7-3; DNA: TGTGCCAGCAGCAAAGGGGATACGAATGGACAAGAGACCCAGTACTTC; CDR3: CASSKGDTNGQETQYF
D: .; size: many; J: TRBJ2-4; V: TRBV5-6; DNA: TGTGCCAGCAGCTTCATATTTTCCGAAAACATTCAGTACTTC; CDR3: CASSFIFSENIQYF
D: .; size: few; J: TRBJ2-7; V: TRBV11-3; DNA: TGTGCCAGCAGCTTAGGTTGGTACGAGCAGTACTTC; CDR3: CASSLGWYEQYF
D: TRBD2; size: many; J: TRBJ2-1; V: TRBV12-3/TRBV12-4; DNA: TGTGCCAGCCGGATGGTAGGGACTAGTCGGGCTGAGCAGTTCTTC; CDR3: CASRMVGTSRAEQFF
D: .; size: .; J: TRBJ2-5; V: TRBV25-1; DNA: TGTGCCAGCAACCCGGGTGGGTATCGGGAGACCCAGTACTTC; CDR3: CASNPGGYRETQYF
D: TRBD1; size: few; J: TRBJ2-2; V: TRBV29-1; DNA: TGCAGCGCAACGACAGGGGGCGTGTCCACCGGGGAGCTGTTTTTT; CDR3: CSATTGGVSTGELFF
D: .; size: .; J: TRBJ2-3; V: TRBV24-1; DNA: TGTGCCACCAGTGGAGTGAAAAGGGAAGCAGATACGCAGTATTTT; CDR3: CATSGVKREADTQYF
D: TRBD1; size: few; J: TRBJ1-4; V: TRBV5-1; DNA: TGCGCCAGCAGCTTAACCGACCGGACAGGGGCGAATGAAAAACTGTTTTTT; CDR3: CASSLTDRTGANEKLFF
D: .; size: few; J: TRBJ2-5; V: TRBV7-2; DNA: TGTGCCAGCAGCTCTACAAGGGCTGAAGAGACCCAGTACTTC; CDR3: CASSSTRAEETQYF
D: TRBD1; size: .; J: TRBJ2-6; V: TRBV9; DNA: TGTGCCAGCAGCGTAGGTCAGGGGGCGCGTGGGGCCAACGTCCTGACTTTC; CDR3: CASSVGQGARGANVLTF
D: TRBD1; size: .; J: TRBJ2-2; V: TRBV9; DNA: TGTGCCAGCAGACCACGGGACAGGGGTGACACCGGGGAGCTGTTTTTT; CDR3: CASRPRDRGDTGELFF
D: .; size: .; J: TRBJ2-7; V: TRBV6-6; DNA: TGTGCCACCGGGGGGCGGAACTCCTACGAGCAGTACTTC; CDR3: CATGGRNSYEQYF
D: .; size: .; J: TRBJ1-2; V: TRBV7-9; DNA: TGTGCCAGCAGGGACGTCGAGGGTTACAACTATGGCTACACCTTC; CDR3: CASRDVEGYNYGYTF
D: .; size: .; J: TRBJ1-1; V: TRBV6-1; DNA: TGTGCCAGCTTTCGACCCGGGAAACTTTCGACTGAAGCTTTCTTT; CDR3: CASFRPGKLSTEAFF
D: .; size: few; J: TRBJ1-2; V: TRBV12-3/TRBV12-4; DNA: TGTGCCAGCAGTTTTGGTGCAGGGAAGGGCTACACCTTC; CDR3: CASSFGAGKGYTF